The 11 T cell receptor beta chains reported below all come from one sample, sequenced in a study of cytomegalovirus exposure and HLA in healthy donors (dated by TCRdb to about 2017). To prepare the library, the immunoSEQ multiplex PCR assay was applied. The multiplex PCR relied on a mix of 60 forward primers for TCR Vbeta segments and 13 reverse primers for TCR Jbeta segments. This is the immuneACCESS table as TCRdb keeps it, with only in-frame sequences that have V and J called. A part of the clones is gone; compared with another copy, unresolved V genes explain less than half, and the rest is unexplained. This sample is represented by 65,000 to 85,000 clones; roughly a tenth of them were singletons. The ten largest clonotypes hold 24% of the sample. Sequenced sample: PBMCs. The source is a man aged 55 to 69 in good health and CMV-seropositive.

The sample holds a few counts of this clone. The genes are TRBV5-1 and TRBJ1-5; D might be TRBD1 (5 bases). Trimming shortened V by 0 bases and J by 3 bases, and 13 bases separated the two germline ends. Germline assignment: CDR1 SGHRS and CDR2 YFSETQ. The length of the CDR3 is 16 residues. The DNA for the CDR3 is TGCGCCAGCAGCTTGGTCCCTCGGGGGGACAATCAGCCCCAGCATTTT. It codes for CASSLVPRGDNQPQHF.

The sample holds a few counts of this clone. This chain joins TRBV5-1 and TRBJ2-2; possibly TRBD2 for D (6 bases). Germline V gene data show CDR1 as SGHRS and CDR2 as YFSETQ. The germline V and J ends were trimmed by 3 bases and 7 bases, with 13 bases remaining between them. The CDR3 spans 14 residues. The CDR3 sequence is CASSSGLLDGELFF. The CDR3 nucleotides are TGCGCCAGCAGCTCGGGACTCCTGGACGGGGAGCTGTTTTTT. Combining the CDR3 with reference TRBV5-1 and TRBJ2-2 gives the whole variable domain KAGVTQTPRYLIKTRGQQVTLSCSPISGHRSVSWYQQTPGQGLQFLFEYFSETQRNKGNFPGRFSGRQFSNSRSEMNVSTLELGDSALYLCASSSGLLDGELFFGEGSRLTVL.

CDR3 sequence: CASSGGPEETQYF. The CDR3 region has the DNA TGCGCCAGCTCCGGCGGGCCAGAAGAGACCCAGTACTTC. The chain uses TRBV5-1 and TRBJ2-5, with a weak D call TRBD2 (5 bases). Per germline, CDR1 SGHRS and CDR2 YFSETQ. The CDR3 sequence is 13 residues long. Trimming took off 7 bases at V and 3 bases at J, with 13 bases between the two ends. Full variable domain (remainder filled in from reference TRBV5-1 and TRBJ2-5): KAGVTQTPRYLIKTRGQQVTLSCSPISGHRSVSWYQQTPGQGLQFLFEYFSETQRNKGNFPGRFSGRQFSNSRSEMNVSTLELGDSALYLCASSGGPEETQYFGPGTRLLVL.

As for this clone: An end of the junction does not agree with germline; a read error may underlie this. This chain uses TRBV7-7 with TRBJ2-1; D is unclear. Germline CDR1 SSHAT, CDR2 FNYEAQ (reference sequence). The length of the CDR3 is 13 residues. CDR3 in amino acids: CASSLVSADEQFF. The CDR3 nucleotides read TGTGCTAGCAGCTTAGTGTCGGCGGATGAGCAGTTCTTC.

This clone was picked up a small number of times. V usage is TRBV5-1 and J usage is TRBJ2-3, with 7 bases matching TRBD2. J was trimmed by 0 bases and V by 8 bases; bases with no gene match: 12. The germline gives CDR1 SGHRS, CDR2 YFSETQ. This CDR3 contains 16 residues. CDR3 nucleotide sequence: TGCGCCAGTAGAGGCGGGGGTGTAACTAGCACAGATACGCAGTATTTT. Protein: CASRGGGVTSTDTQYF.

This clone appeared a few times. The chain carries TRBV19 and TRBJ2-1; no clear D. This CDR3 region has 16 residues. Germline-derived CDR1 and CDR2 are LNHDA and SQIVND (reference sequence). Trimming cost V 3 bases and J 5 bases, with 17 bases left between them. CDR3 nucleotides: TGTGCCAGTAGTATGGAAGAGGCGTCCTGGGACAATGAGCAGTTCTTC. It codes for CASSMEEASWDNEQFF.

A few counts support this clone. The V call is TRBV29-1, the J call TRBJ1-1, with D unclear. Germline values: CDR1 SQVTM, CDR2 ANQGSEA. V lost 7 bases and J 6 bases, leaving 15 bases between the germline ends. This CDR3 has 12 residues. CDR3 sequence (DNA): TGCAGCGCGAAGGAGTTTGCCGCTGAAGCTTTCTTT. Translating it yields CSAKEFAAEAFF.

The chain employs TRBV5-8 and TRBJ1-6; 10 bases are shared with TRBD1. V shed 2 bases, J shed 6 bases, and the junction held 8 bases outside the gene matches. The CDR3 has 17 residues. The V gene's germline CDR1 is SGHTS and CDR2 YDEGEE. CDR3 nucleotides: TGTGCCAGCAGCTTAGGGACAGGGGCGAAACTTAATTCACCCCTCCACTTT. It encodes CASSLGTGAKLNSPLHF.

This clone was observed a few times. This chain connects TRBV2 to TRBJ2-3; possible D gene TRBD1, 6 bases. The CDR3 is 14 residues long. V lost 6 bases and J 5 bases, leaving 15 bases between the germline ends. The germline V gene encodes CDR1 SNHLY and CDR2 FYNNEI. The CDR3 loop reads CASSQGPERDTQYF. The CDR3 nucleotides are TGTGCCAGCAGCCAGGGGCCAGAGAGAGATACGCAGTATTTT.

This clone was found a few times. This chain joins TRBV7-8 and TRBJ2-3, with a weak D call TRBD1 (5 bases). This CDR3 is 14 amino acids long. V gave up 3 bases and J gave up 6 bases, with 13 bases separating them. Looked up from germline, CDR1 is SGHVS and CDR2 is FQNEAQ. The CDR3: CASSFQGGWDTQYF. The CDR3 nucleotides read TGTGCCAGCAGCTTCCAGGGTGGCTGGGATACGCAGTATTTT.

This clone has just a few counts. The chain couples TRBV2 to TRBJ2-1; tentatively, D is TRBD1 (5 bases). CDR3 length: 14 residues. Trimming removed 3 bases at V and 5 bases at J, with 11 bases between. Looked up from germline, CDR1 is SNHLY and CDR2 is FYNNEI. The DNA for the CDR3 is TGTGCCAGCAGTGACAGGGTCTGGGACAATGAGCAGTTCTTC. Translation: CASSDRVWDNEQFF.